This T cell receptor beta chain was documented in a study of blood T cell repertoires in COVID-19. Original methodology: Estimation of nucleated cell counts relied on the amplification of reference gene primers. The repertoire was sequenced with immunoSEQ multiplex PCR; TCRdb's copy has only in-frame clones and lacks some. V and J calls and clone size are those listed in that table; D and trimming were worked out from the DNA. The table has some 180,000 clones, under 90% seen once. This clone came up a few times. The germline V gene has CDR1 SGHDT and CDR2 YYEEEE. Trimming removed 0 bases from V and 0 bases from J, with 13 bases in between. The CDR3 is 16 residues long.

The TCR comes from an elderly woman with acute or convalescent COVID-19. The sample comprised peripheral blood. This rearrangement joins TRBV5-6 to TRBJ2-7, with TRBD2 as a possible D gene (6 bases). The CDR3 nucleotides read TGTGCCAGCAGCTTGGGTGGCGGGACTTCCTCCTACGAGCAGTACTTC. Protein product: CASSLGGGTSSYEQYF.